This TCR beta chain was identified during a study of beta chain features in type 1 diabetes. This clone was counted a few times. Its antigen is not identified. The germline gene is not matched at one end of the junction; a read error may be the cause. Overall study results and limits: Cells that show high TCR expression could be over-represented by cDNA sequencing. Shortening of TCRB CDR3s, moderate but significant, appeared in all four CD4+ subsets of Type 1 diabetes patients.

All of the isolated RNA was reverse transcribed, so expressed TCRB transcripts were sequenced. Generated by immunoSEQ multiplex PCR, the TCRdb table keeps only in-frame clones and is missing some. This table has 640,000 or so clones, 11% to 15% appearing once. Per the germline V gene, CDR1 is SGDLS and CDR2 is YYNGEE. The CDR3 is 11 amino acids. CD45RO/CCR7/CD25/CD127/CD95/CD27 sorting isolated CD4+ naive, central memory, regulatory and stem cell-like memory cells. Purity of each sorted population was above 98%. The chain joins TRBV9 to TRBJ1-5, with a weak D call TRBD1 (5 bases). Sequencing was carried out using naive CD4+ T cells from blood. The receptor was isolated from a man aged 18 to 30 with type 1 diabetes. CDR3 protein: CASSRDGGVDF. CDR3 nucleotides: TGTGCCAGCAGCCGGGACGGGGGTGTGGATTTT.